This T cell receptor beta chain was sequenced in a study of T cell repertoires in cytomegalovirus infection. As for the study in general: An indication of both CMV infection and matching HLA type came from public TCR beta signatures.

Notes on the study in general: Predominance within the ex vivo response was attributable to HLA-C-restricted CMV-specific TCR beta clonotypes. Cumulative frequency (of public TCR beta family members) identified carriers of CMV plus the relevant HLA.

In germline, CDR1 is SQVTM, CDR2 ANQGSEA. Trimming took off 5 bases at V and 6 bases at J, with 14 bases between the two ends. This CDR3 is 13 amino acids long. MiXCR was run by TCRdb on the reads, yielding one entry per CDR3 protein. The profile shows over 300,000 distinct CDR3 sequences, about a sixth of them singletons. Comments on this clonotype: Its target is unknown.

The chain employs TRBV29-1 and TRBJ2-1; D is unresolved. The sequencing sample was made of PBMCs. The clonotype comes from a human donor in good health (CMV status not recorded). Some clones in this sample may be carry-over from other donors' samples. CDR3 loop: CSVIASYLNEQFF. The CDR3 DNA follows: TGCAGCGTTATAGCATCCTACCTCAATGAGCAGTTCTTC.